These 30 T cell receptor beta chains were all obtained from the same sample, sequenced in a study of blood T cell repertoires in COVID-19. Libraries were prepared by immunoSEQ multiplex PCR; TCRdb keeps only in-frame clonotypes and omits some of them. This table holds 120,000 or so clones, about three quarters found once. The sequencing input was peripheral blood. Receptors were obtained from a woman in her seventies with acute or convalescent COVID-19.

This chain joins TRBV3-1 (or the pseudogene TRBV3-2) and TRBJ2-7; D is unclear. V was shortened by 0 bases and J by 0 bases, with 9 bases between the two germline ends. The CDR3 sequence is 15 residues long. The V gene's germline CDR1 is LGHDT and CDR2 YNNKEL (reference sequence). The CDR3 here is CASSQESVRSYEQYF. Written as DNA, the CDR3 is TGTGCCAGCAGCCAAGAAAGCGTGCGCTCCTACGAGCAGTACTTC.

The V call is TRBV9, the J call TRBJ2-7, with 9 bases fitting TRBD2. This CDR3 comprises 14 residues. Germline V gene data show CDR1 as SGDLS and CDR2 as YYNGEE. V dropped 0 bases and J dropped 2; count of bases not matched to a gene: 0. CDR3: CASSVASGTYEQYF. CDR3 DNA sequence: TGTGCCAGCAGCGTAGCTAGCGGGACCTACGAGCAGTACTTC. Full variable domain (remainder filled in from reference TRBV9 and TRBJ2-7): DSGVTQTPKHLITATGQRVTLRCSPRSGDLSVYWYQQSLDQGLQFLIQYYNGEERAKGNILERFSAQQFPDLHSELNLSSLELGDSALYFCASSVASGTYEQYFGPGTRLTVT.

The chain links TRBV24-1 to TRBJ2-1, with 7 bases identical to TRBD1. Germline V CDR1 and CDR2: KGHDR, SFDVKD. The CDR3 is made up of 13 amino acids. With V trimmed by 1 base and J by 10 bases, 3 bases remained unmatched. The CDR3 protein is CATSDLRGLEQFF. CDR3 DNA: TGTGCCACCAGTGATTTAAGGGGGCTCGAGCAGTTCTTC.

The chain is built from TRBV5-6 and TRBJ1-4, with a tentative D call TRBD1 (6 bases). Trimming took 3 bases from V and 7 from J, leaving 22 bases between them. Germline V lookup: CDR1 SGHDT, CDR2 YYEEEE. This CDR3 is 17 amino acids long. This CDR3 reads CASSSRIEVQGREKLFF. CDR3 bases: TGTGCCAGCAGCTCCCGGATTGAGGTACAGGGTCGTGAAAAACTGTTTTTT.

The V call is TRBV30, the J call TRBJ1-3; D unresolved. CDR1 and CDR2 from the germline V gene are GTSNPN and SVGIG (reference sequence). This CDR3 region has 14 residues. V lost 2 bases and J lost 4, with 12 bases in between. CDR3 in DNA: TGTGCCTGGAGTTTCCTAACGAGCGGAAACACCATATATTTT. This codes for CAWSFLTSGNTIYF.

This clone was seen only a few times. This specimen includes other DNA sequences encoding the same CDR3. The CDR3 region is CASSVGLVGTDTQYF. CDR3 sequence (DNA): TGTGCCAGCAGCGTTGGACTAGTCGGCACAGATACGCAGTATTTT. The chain links TRBV9 to TRBJ2-3, with 7 bases fitting TRBD2. J lost 1 base, V lost 2 bases, and 4 bases had no gene match. Germline V gives CDR1 SGDLS, CDR2 YYNGEE. This CDR3 comprises 15 residues.

The chain carries TRBV28 and TRBJ1-4, with D tentatively TRBD1 (5 bases). Germline values: CDR1 MDHEN, CDR2 SYDVKM. The CDR3 is 15 residues long. V was clipped by 6 bases and J by 3 bases, with 14 bases between them. The CDR3 loop is CASRYPGLSNEKLFF. For the CDR3, the DNA is TGTGCCAGCAGGTACCCGGGACTGTCTAATGAAAAACTGTTTTTT.

As DNA, the CDR3 is TGTGCCAGCAGCGAAGGGACAGAAGTTAGCTACACCTTC. Encoded protein: CASSEGTEVSYTF. V usage is TRBV7-2 and J usage is TRBJ1-2, with 7 bases matching TRBD1. The trim removed 5 bases at V and 9 bases at J, leaving 9 bases unmatched. From germline, CDR1 is SGHTA and CDR2 FQGNSA. There are 13 residues in the CDR3. Variable domain in full (rest from reference TRBV7-2 and TRBJ1-2): GAGVSQSPSNKVTEKGKDVELRCDPISGHTALYWYRQSLGQGLEFLIYFQGNSAPDKSGLPSDRFSAERTGGSVSTLTIQRTQQEDSAVYLCASSEGTEVSYTFGSGTRLTVV.

This clone was counted a few times. This chain links TRBV15 with TRBJ1-2, with D perhaps TRBD1 (5 bases). This CDR3 has 15 amino acids. The germline V and J ends were trimmed by 3 bases and 6 bases, with 17 bases remaining between them. CDR1 and CDR2 (germline): LNHNV, YYDKDF (reference sequence). The CDR3 loop is CATSSWTRRGDGYTF. CDR3 bases: TGTGCCACCAGCAGCTGGACAAGGCGCGGGGATGGCTACACCTTC.

This chain links TRBV19 with TRBJ1-4; TRBD1 might be the D (5 bases). This CDR3 has 14 amino acids. Per germline, CDR1 LNHDA and CDR2 SQIVND (reference sequence). The V end was cut by 7 bases, the J end by 2 bases, with 11 bases between. For the CDR3, the DNA is TGTGCCAGTACCGCCAGGGTCACTAATGAAAAACTGTTTTTT. Its protein product is CASTARVTNEKLFF.

This clone occurred a few times. V gene TRBV10-3 combines with J gene TRBJ2-2, with TRBD1 as a possible D gene (6 bases). This CDR3 spans 16 amino acids. The V gene lost 7 bases and the J gene lost 0 bases, with 15 bases spanning the gap. Germline-derived CDR1 and CDR2 are ENHRY and SYGVKD. CDR3 in DNA: TGTGCCATCAACCCAGGGGTTTCCGCGAACACCGGGGAGCTGTTTTTT. Its protein is CAINPGVSANTGELFF.

The DNA of the CDR3 is TGTGCCAGCAGTTACGATGACACCTTTAATCAGCCCCAGCATTTT. Residues: CASSYDDTFNQPQHF. The chain carries TRBV6-6 and TRBJ1-5; no firm D call. V was trimmed by 2 bases and J by 4 bases, leaving 12 bases between them. The CDR3 has 15 residues. The germline gives CDR1 MNHNY, CDR2 SVGAGI (reference sequence).

The CDR3 DNA follows: TGTGCCAGCAGCTTTTCAGGGCAGAGCACTGAAGCTTTCTTT. Translating gives CASSFSGQSTEAFF. The J gene is TRBJ1-1, the V gene TRBV7-2; D is perhaps TRBD1 (5 bases). Germline-derived CDR1 and CDR2 are SGHTA and FQGNSA. The CDR3 has 14 amino acids. The ends were cut back, 3 bases at V and 4 bases at J, with 12 bases in the middle. The full variable domain, with the rest looked up from reference TRBV7-2 and TRBJ1-1, is GAGVSQSPSNKVTEKGKDVELRCDPISGHTALYWYRQSLGQGLEFLIYFQGNSAPDKSGLPSDRFSAERTGGSVSTLTIQRTQQEDSAVYLCASSFSGQSTEAFFGQGTRLTVV.

In its sample, this clone was seen a few times. V usage is TRBV4-1 and J usage is TRBJ2-5; possible D gene TRBD1, 6 bases. CDR1 MGHRA and CDR2 YSYEKL come from the germline V gene. V was shortened by 4 bases and J by 5 bases, with 14 bases between the two germline ends. The CDR3 extends over 14 amino acids. Here the CDR3 reads CASSPEGQGETQYF. The CDR3 DNA reads as TGCGCCAGCAGCCCCGAGGGGCAGGGGGAGACCCAGTACTTC.

The V and J genes are TRBV19 and TRBJ2-1; no clear D. This CDR3 comprises 15 residues. V gave up 6 bases and J gave up 0 bases, with 12 bases separating them. Germline loops: CDR1 LNHDA, CDR2 SQIVND (reference sequence). The CDR3: CASSPTVSSYNEQFF. CDR3 coding DNA: TGTGCCAGTAGCCCTACGGTTAGCTCCTACAATGAGCAGTTCTTC.

The CDR3 protein is CASSLVSSAVYSNQPQHF. As DNA, the CDR3 is TGTGCCAGCAGCTTAGTATCTTCGGCGGTCTATAGCAATCAGCCCCAGCATTTT. V usage is TRBV7-6 and J usage is TRBJ1-5; D ambiguous. With 1 base removed from V and 0 bases from J, the gap between germline ends came to 16 bases. Germline CDR1 SGHVS, CDR2 FNYEAQ. This CDR3 comprises 18 residues.

The chain uses TRBV7-9 and TRBJ1-2; TRBD1 matches 9 bases. The junction had 3 bases not matched to a gene; V was cut back by 3 bases and J by 4 bases. This CDR3 spans 14 amino acids. Germline loops: CDR1 SEHNR, CDR2 FQNEAQ (reference sequence). The CDR3 loop is CASSLGQGPYGYTF. The CDR3 DNA is TGTGCCAGCAGCTTGGGACAGGGACCCTATGGCTACACCTTC.

V gene TRBV7-7 combines with J gene TRBJ2-7; the D is unclear. CDR3 length equals 14 residues. From germline, CDR1 is SSHAT and CDR2 FNYEAQ (reference sequence). The ends were cut back, 5 bases at V and 8 bases at J, with 19 bases in the middle. CDR3 bases: TGTGCCAGCAGCCCATCGGGTCGTCTTGAGCAGCAGTACTTC. Amino acids: CASSPSGRLEQQYF.

This clone was seen only a few times. The chain uses TRBV10-2 and TRBJ2-2; 11 positions match TRBD2. Unmatched junction bases numbered 0, after V lost 4 bases and J lost 5 bases. Looked up from germline, CDR1 is WSHSY and CDR2 is SAAADI. The length of the CDR3 is 14 residues. The DNA of the CDR3 is TGCGCCAGCAGTGTAGCGGGAGGGACCGGGGAGCTGTTTTTT. Translating gives CASSVAGGTGELFF.

This chain connects TRBV7-9 to TRBJ1-2; possible D gene TRBD1, 6 bases. This CDR3 spans 18 amino acids. Germline V gives CDR1 SEHNR, CDR2 FQNEAQ (reference sequence). Trimming took 2 bases from V and 1 from J, leaving 20 bases between them. As DNA, the CDR3 is TGTGCCAGCAGCTTATTCGGTGGACAGCGCGGGCTTAACTATGGCTACACCTTC. Encoded protein: CASSLFGGQRGLNYGYTF.

This clone occurred a few times. The chain uses TRBV7-2 and TRBJ1-1; unclear D gene. This CDR3 has 13 residues. Germline CDR1 is SGHTA and CDR2 is FQGNSA. V dropped 2 bases and J dropped 3 bases, with 7 bases sitting between them. The CDR3 coding sequence is TGTGCCAGCAGCTTAAAGAGGGACACTGAAGCTTTCTTT. Translated: CASSLKRDTEAFF.

This chain links TRBV5-1 with TRBJ1-4; a possible D gene is TRBD1 (6 bases). Germline CDR1 and CDR2: SGHRS and YFSETQ. With 4 bases removed from V and 7 bases from J, the gap between germline ends came to 14 bases. This CDR3 is 14 amino acids long. The CDR3 sequence is CASSLQGSGEKLFF. CDR3 DNA: TGCGCCAGCAGCCTACAGGGCTCGGGTGAAAAACTGTTTTTT.

There are a few counts of this clone. CDR3: CASSGLITGPQHF. CDR3 DNA: TGTGCCAGCAGCGGACTGATTACTGGGCCCCAGCATTTT. The chain recombines TRBV6-5 with TRBJ1-5; D is ambiguous. With 6 bases removed from V and 9 bases from J, the gap between germline ends came to 15 bases. The CDR3 is 13 residues long. Germline V gene lookup returns CDR1 MNHEY and CDR2 SVGAGI.

This clone was detected ten times or more. The chain couples TRBV4-1 to TRBJ1-1; weak D call: TRBD1 (6 bases). Germline V gene data show CDR1 as MGHRA and CDR2 as YSYEKL. The CDR3 runs to 15 residues. Trimming stripped 5 bases from V and 4 bases from J, with 17 bases between. CDR3 sequence: CASSYRQGTGTEAFF. DNA for the CDR3: TGCGCCAGCAGCTACAGGCAGGGGACGGGCACTGAAGCTTTCTTT.

The CDR3 loop is CASSPPSKTQYF. In DNA form, the CDR3 reads TGTGCCAGCAGCCCCCCCTCTAAGACCCAGTACTTC. This chain links TRBV7-2 with TRBJ2-5; no clear D gene. Germline V gene data show CDR1 as SGHTA and CDR2 as FQGNSA. CDR3 length: 12 amino acids. V was cut by 5 bases and J by 6 bases, with 10 bases left in between.

This chain links TRBV2 with TRBJ1-1; no firm D call. Trimming took 6 bases from V and 2 from J, leaving 10 bases between them. Germline V gene lookup returns CDR1 SNHLY and CDR2 FYNNEI. This CDR3 region has 13 residues. CDR3 region: CASRTGFNTEAFF. DNA of the CDR3: TGTGCCAGCAGGACGGGTTTTAACACTGAAGCTTTCTTT.

The chain combines TRBV6-5 with TRBJ1-1, with 8 bases lining up with TRBD1. The J segment lost 10 bases and the V segment lost 1 base, leaving 11 bases of the junction unmatched. The CDR3 sequence is 15 residues long. Germline CDR1 is MNHEY and CDR2 is SVGAGI. The CDR3 sequence is CASSYLSRQGNGAFF. The CDR3 DNA is TGTGCCAGCAGTTACTTATCACGACAGGGGAACGGAGCTTTCTTT.

The rearrangement links TRBV30 to TRBJ1-6; TRBD1 might be the D (6 bases). CDR3 size: 13 residues. The germline CDR1 and CDR2 sequences are GTSNPN and SVGIG (reference sequence). Trimming took off 0 bases at V and 9 bases at J, with 9 bases between the two ends. The CDR3 reads CAWSVNRASPLHF. The CDR3 DNA sequence: TGTGCCTGGAGTGTCAACAGGGCTTCACCCCTCCACTTT.

J is TRBJ2-7 and V is TRBV6-5, with a tentative D call TRBD2 (5 bases). The V gene's germline CDR1 is MNHEY and CDR2 SVGAGI. V lost 2 bases and J 2 bases, leaving 13 bases between the germline ends. This CDR3 contains 15 residues. CDR3 DNA sequence: TGTGCCAGCAGTTACGGTGGCCACGGGACCTACGAGCAGTACTTC. Encoded protein: CASSYGGHGTYEQYF.

This clone was detected only a few times. This chain connects TRBV10-1 to TRBJ1-2, with TRBD1 matching 7 bases. CDR1 and CDR2 (germline): WNHNN, SYGVQD (reference sequence). J lost 2 bases, V lost 6 bases, and 3 bases had no gene match. The CDR3 length is 13 residues. DNA for the CDR3: TGCGCCAGCAGCCAGGGACAGAACTATGGCTACACCTTC. Protein: CASSQGQNYGYTF.